This TCR beta chain was found in a study of CD8 T cells in Susac syndrome. When the RNA was reverse transcribed, random hexamers were used with an input of about 0.5 to 1 ug. An immunoSEQ multiplex PCR generated amplified TCR beta CDR3 products spanning 54 Vbeta and 13 Jbeta. TCRdb fed the immunoSEQ multiplex PCR reads into MiXCR, producing one record per CDR3 protein. Of 150,000 to 200,000 distinct CDR3 sequences listed, just under 95% were seen once; the top ten hold approximately 0.14%. CD8+ and CD4+ T cells from blood underwent TCR beta sequencing. Healthy donors, matched for age and sex, constituted the control group. FACS was used to enrich TEMRA cells, whereas the CD8+ and CD4+ T cells were obtained by negative isolation. The germline CDR1 and CDR2 sequences are SGHRS and YFSETQ. The CDR3 covers 14 residues. V lost 1 base, J lost 5 bases, and 12 bases lay in between. This clonotype was observed a single time.

The source is a human donor in good health. The chain recombines TRBV5-1 with TRBJ2-5; D unclear. Sample: CD4+ T cells from PBMCs. The CDR3 spells CASSLSAPPETQYF. CDR3 DNA sequence: TGCGCCAGCAGCTTGTCGGCTCCACCCGAGACCCAGTACTTC.